The 5 T cell receptor beta chains below come from one sample, sequenced in a study of long-term antiretroviral therapy in people with HIV. Version v3.0 of the immunoSEQ assay ran at survey level. Some clones are missing from TCRdb's copy, which holds only in-frame ones; the method was immunoSEQ multiplex PCR. The table records 18,000 or so clones, roughly 78% of them present only once. The material sequenced was unsorted PBMCs, taken at the start of antiretroviral therapy, before treatment. These receptors originate from a woman in her forties with HIV.

The genes are TRBV7-2 and TRBJ2-1; no firm D call. The CDR3 is 14 residues long. V lost 1 base, J lost 2 bases, and 6 bases lay in between. CDR1 is SGHTA, CDR2 FQGNSA, per germline. CDR3 protein: CASSLDYAYNEQFF. The CDR3 DNA follows: TGTGCCAGCAGCTTAGACTACGCCTACAATGAGCAGTTCTTC. Using reference TRBV7-2 and TRBJ2-1 for the parts outside the CDR3, the full variable domain is GAGVSQSPSNKVTEKGKDVELRCDPISGHTALYWYRQSLGQGLEFLIYFQGNSAPDKSGLPSDRFSAERTGGSVSTLTIQRTQQEDSAVYLCASSLDYAYNEQFFGPGTRLTVL.

The V and J genes are TRBV6-6 and TRBJ1-3, with 7 bases identical to TRBD1. The germline gives CDR1 MNHNY, CDR2 SVGAGI (reference sequence). Trimming removed 0 bases from V and 3 bases from J; junction bases left unmatched: 2. This CDR3 contains 15 residues. This CDR3 is CASSYSGGGGNTIYF. Here the CDR3 DNA reads TGTGCCAGCAGTTACTCAGGGGGCGGTGGAAACACCATATATTTT.

V and J are TRBV25-1 and TRBJ1-1; a weak D match, TRBD1 (5 bases). This CDR3 has 14 residues. V was trimmed by 2 bases and J by 1 base, leaving 8 bases between them. The germline gives CDR1 MGHDK, CDR2 SYGVNS. This chain's CDR3 is CASSEGGSNTEAFF. In DNA form, the CDR3 reads TGTGCCAGCAGTGAAGGGGGGTCGAACACTGAAGCTTTCTTT.

This clone was detected only once. Other DNA sequences in the sample encode the same CDR3. V usage is TRBV18 and J usage is TRBJ1-1, with a possible D match to TRBD1 (6 bases). The CDR3 extends over 13 amino acids. Germline loops: CDR1 KGHSH, CDR2 LQKENI. V shed 3 bases and J shed 3 bases, with 8 bases lying between them. In DNA, the CDR3 is TGTGCCAGCTCACCTAACAGGGACACTGAAGCTTTCTTT. This translates into CASSPNRDTEAFF.

The chain carries TRBV4-2 and TRBJ1-6; D might be TRBD1 (5 bases). Germline lookup yields CDR1 LGHNA and CDR2 YNFKEQ. This CDR3 contains 16 residues. V was clipped by 0 bases and J by 5 bases, with 11 bases between them. CDR3: CASSQDPGLDNSPLHF. The CDR3 DNA sequence: TGTGCCAGCAGCCAAGATCCAGGGTTAGATAATTCACCCCTCCACTTT.